This T cell receptor beta chain was captured by sequencing in a study of beta chain features in type 1 diabetes. As for the study in general: Sorted cells numbering around 100,000,000 were examined across all samples.

The isolated RNA, all of it, was reverse transcribed, so expressed TCRB transcripts were what got sequenced. Sequencing was performed with immunoSEQ multiplex PCR; in TCRdb, only in-frame clones are kept and a portion is missing. Counted here are 9,300 or so clones, 75% to 80% occurring once; the ten biggest clones make up approximately 1.5%. Germline V gene lookup returns CDR1 LGHNA and CDR2 YNFKEQ. The CDR3 spans 11 residues. Study-wide points: In comparison with healthy donors, patients had naive, central memory and Treg TCRB repertoires that appeared more similar. The study found moderately but significantly shorter TCRB CDR3s in all four CD4+ subsets of Type 1 diabetes patients.

With respect to this clone: No antigen is known for it.

The clonotype originates from a woman aged 18-29 years in good health. The sequenced sample was Tregs from blood. This rearrangement joins TRBV4-2 to TRBJ2-5; D is uncertain. The J call may be in error: the DNA end matches TRBJ2-7 better. CDR3 region: CASSQDYEQYF. CDR3 sequence (DNA): TGTGCCAGCAGCCAAGACTACGAGCAGTACTTC.